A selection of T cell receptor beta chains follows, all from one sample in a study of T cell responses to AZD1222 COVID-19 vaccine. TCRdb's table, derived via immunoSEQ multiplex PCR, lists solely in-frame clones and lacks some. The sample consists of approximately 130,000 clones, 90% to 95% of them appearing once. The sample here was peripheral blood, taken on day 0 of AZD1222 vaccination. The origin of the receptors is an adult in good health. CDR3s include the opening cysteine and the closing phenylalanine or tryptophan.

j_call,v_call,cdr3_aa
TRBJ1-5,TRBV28,CATATGGNNQPQHF
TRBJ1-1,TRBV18,CASSPGQPNTEAFF
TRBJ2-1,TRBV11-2,CASSYPGTQQFF
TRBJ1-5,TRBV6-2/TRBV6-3,CASSGTGPQHF
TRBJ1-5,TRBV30,CAWSVSFRPRQPQHF
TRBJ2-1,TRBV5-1,CASSGTSGGANEQFF
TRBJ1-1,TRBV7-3,CASSPGRTGGLATEAFF
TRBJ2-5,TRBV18,CASSTTSGGRETQYF
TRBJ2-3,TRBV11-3,CASSLGRGPDTQYF
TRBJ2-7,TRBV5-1,CASSLGHGGLAGAPYEQYF
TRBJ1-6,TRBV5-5,CASSFWDRDNSPLHF
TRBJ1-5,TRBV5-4,CASSLAGVDQPQHF
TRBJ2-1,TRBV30,CAWSVTSSEQFF
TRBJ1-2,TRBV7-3,CASSLSIGDGYTF
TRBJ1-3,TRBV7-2,CASSLAGGGGNTIYF
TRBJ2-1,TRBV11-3,CASSYALATSSYNEQFF
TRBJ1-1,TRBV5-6,CASSFGERTTEAFF
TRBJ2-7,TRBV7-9,CASSLGTEQYF